Below, one T cell receptor (beta chain) is given with its context. The entry originates in a study of early T cells in non-severe SARS-CoV-2 infection. V was clipped by 2 bases and J by 5 bases; unmatched bases: 12. Germline V gene data show CDR1 as MNHEY and CDR2 as SVGAGI. The CDR3 length is 17 residues. Unique molecular identifiers were added to individual cDNA molecules. Using its own MiXCR run on the 5' RACE reads, TCRdb lists one record per CDR3 protein. This table holds around 56,000 distinct CDR3 sequences, 13% found once. The gene calls are TRBV6-5 and TRBJ1-1; 9 bases line up with TRBD1. This clonotype was obtained from an adult who was a healthcare worker with PCR-confirmed SARS-CoV-2 infection or an uninfected control (not recorded which). Source: whole blood, taken at baseline. The CDR3 nucleotides are TGTGCCAGCAGTTACGGGACAGGGTATTCGCGGGGGACTGAAGCTTTCTTT. This codes for CASSYGTGYSRGTEAFF.